This entry lists 23 T cell receptor beta chains sequenced from one sample in a study of T cell responses to AZD1222 COVID-19 vaccine. Data came from immunoSEQ multiplex PCR; TCRdb stores just in-frame clones and leaves some out. Among about 60,000 clones, about four fifths were seen once, and the ten largest hold under 8%. Sequenced here: peripheral blood, sampled on day 0 of AZD1222 vaccination. The receptors were gathered from an adult in good health.

This sequence joins TRBV2 and TRBJ1-5; possibly TRBD1 for D (6 bases). V gave up 8 bases and J gave up 4 bases, with 9 bases separating them. Germline V gene data show CDR1 as SNHLY and CDR2 as FYNNEI. CDR3 length: 12 residues. The CDR3 sequence is CASGGVNQPQHF. The CDR3 DNA is TGTGCCAGCGGGGGCGTGAATCAGCCCCAGCATTTT.

The chain combines TRBV10-3 with TRBJ1-2; D not resolved. Trimming removed 8 bases at V and 10 bases at J, with 20 bases between. The germline gives CDR1 ENHRY, CDR2 SYGVKD. The length of the CDR3 is 13 residues. The CDR3, as DNA: TGTGCCATCCCTTCAGGCAGCGCCAACACCTACACCTTC. This codes for CAIPSGSANTYTF.

In this sample, this clone turned up a few times. The chain links TRBV10-3 to TRBJ1-6; D not resolved. The CDR3 is 13 residues long. Trimming stripped 3 bases from V and 10 bases from J, with 10 bases between. The germline CDR1 and CDR2 sequences are ENHRY and SYGVKD. The CDR3, as DNA: TGTGCCATCAGTGATACCCTGCCCTCACCCCTCCACTTT. This gives the protein CAISDTLPSPLHF.

This sequence joins TRBV21-1 and TRBJ1-6. TRBV21-1 is designated a pseudogene. There are 15 residues in the CDR3. The CDR3 nucleotides are TGTGCCAGCAGCAAAATAGGTGCAGAAAATTCACCCCTCCACTTT. It yields the protein CASSKIGAENSPLHF.

V and J are TRBV5-1 and TRBJ1-1, with 7 bases identical to TRBD1. V was clipped by 2 bases and J by 6 bases; unmatched bases: 13. This CDR3 spans 16 amino acids. Germline loops: CDR1 SGHRS, CDR2 YFSETQ. The DNA of the CDR3 is TGCGCCAGCAGCTTCGCGGCAAACAGGGGTAACGCTGAAGCTTTCTTT. This encodes CASSFAANRGNAEAFF.

The chain uses TRBV7-6 and TRBJ2-2; tentative D call: TRBD1 (6 bases). There are 15 residues in the CDR3. Germline V lookup: CDR1 SGHVS, CDR2 FNYEAQ. Deletions cut 1 base from V and 6 bases from J, with 12 bases between. Here the CDR3 reads CASSLVTEGAGELFF. CDR3 nucleotide sequence: TGTGCCAGCAGCTTAGTAACCGAGGGGGCCGGGGAGCTGTTTTTT.

The chain has TRBV6-5 and TRBJ2-5; D remains ambiguous. The germline V gene has CDR1 MNHEY and CDR2 SVGAGI. This CDR3 region has 10 residues. V lost 9 bases to trimming and J lost 3 bases, with 5 bases between them. The chain's CDR3 is CASEEETQYF. CDR3 in DNA: TGTGCCAGTGAGGAAGAGACCCAGTACTTC.

The chain couples TRBV4-3 to TRBJ2-1; TRBD2 aligns across 10 bases. The CDR3 loop spans 15 amino acids. With V trimmed by 6 bases and J by 8 bases, 10 bases remained unmatched. The germline V gene has CDR1 LGHNA and CDR2 YSLEER. The CDR3 coding sequence is TGCGCCAGCAGGCCGGGACTAGCGCAGGTGCATGAGCAGTTCTTC. This translates into CASRPGLAQVHEQFF.

This clone was seen once. The CDR3, as DNA: TGTGCCAGCAATCCTAGCGGGCAGGAAGATACGCAGTATTTT. It yields the protein CASNPSGQEDTQYF. V is TRBV13 and J is TRBJ2-3; 8 bases fit TRBD2. V dropped 7 bases and J dropped 5; count of bases not matched to a gene: 8. CDR3 length equals 14 residues. Germline loops: CDR1 PRHDT, CDR2 FYEKMQ (reference sequence).

This chain uses TRBV7-9 with TRBJ1-1; D call uncertain. V was pared by 2 bases and J by 0 bases, with 4 bases between. Germline V gene sequence: CDR1 SEHNR, CDR2 FQNEAQ (reference sequence). The CDR3 length is 13 residues. CDR3 protein: CASSLHLNTEAFF. The CDR3 bases are TGTGCCAGCAGCTTACACCTGAACACTGAAGCTTTCTTT.

The V and J genes are TRBV11-3 and TRBJ2-1, with a possible D match to TRBD1 (6 bases). Germline CDR1 reads SGHNT; CDR2 reads YENEEA. The CDR3 is 15 residues long. V lost 1 base to trimming and J lost 5 bases, with 12 bases between them. The DNA for the CDR3 is TGTGCCAGCAGCTTAGCCGGGACACAGGACAATGAGCAGTTCTTC. This gives the protein CASSLAGTQDNEQFF.

The chain joins TRBV5-1 to TRBJ1-6, with a weak D call TRBD1 (5 bases). Trimming cost V 6 bases and J 5 bases, with 30 bases left between them. Germline values: CDR1 SGHRS, CDR2 YFSETQ. This CDR3 is 20 amino acids long. This CDR3 reads CASIVSYPRVGVLDNSPLHF. Written as DNA, the CDR3 is TGCGCCAGCATAGTCTCATACCCCAGGGTCGGGGTTTTGGATAATTCACCCCTCCACTTT.

The chain joins TRBV4-3 to TRBJ2-7; 8 nucleotides match TRBD2. Unmatched junction bases numbered 6, after V lost 3 bases and J lost 2 bases. The CDR3 is 15 amino acids. Germline CDR1 LGHNA, CDR2 YSLEER. The CDR3: CASSQVAGTTYEQYF. As DNA, the CDR3 is TGCGCCAGCAGCCAGGTAGCGGGGACTACCTACGAGCAGTACTTC.

The chain has TRBV30 and TRBJ1-2, with 8 bases fitting TRBD1. J gave up 8 bases and V 4 bases, and 9 bases lay outside the gene matches. The CDR3 length is 13 residues. The germline V gene encodes CDR1 GTSNPN and CDR2 SVGIG (reference sequence). This CDR3 reads CAWKVQGVGGYTF. CDR3 bases: TGTGCCTGGAAGGTACAGGGGGTAGGGGGCTACACCTTC.

This clone was recorded only once. The J gene is TRBJ2-7, the V gene TRBV28; the D gene is possibly TRBD2 (5 bases). CDR3 length: 14 amino acids. Per the germline V gene, CDR1 is MDHEN and CDR2 is SYDVKM. V was pared by 7 bases and J by 3 bases, with 16 bases between. This CDR3 is CASKSAAALYEQYF. As DNA, the CDR3 is TGTGCCAGCAAATCGGCAGCGGCCCTCTACGAGCAGTACTTC.

The chain has TRBV3-1 (or the pseudogene TRBV3-2) and TRBJ1-1, with D maybe TRBD1 (5 bases). The germline V gene has CDR1 LGHDT and CDR2 YNNKEL (reference sequence). V was pared by 6 bases and J by 4 bases, with 21 bases between. This CDR3 has 16 amino acids. The CDR3 reads CASRGFEGVMGTEAFF. CDR3 DNA: TGTGCCAGCAGGGGCTTTGAAGGGGTGATGGGCACTGAAGCTTTCTTT.

This clone was observed a handful of times. V usage is TRBV24-1 and J usage is TRBJ2-2; 11 bases are shared with TRBD1. The germline V gene encodes CDR1 KGHDR and CDR2 SFDVKD. V shed 5 bases, J shed 7 bases, and the junction held 5 bases outside the gene matches. This CDR3 comprises 15 residues. The CDR3 loop reads CATSAGQGDVGELFF. Here the CDR3 DNA reads TGTGCCACCAGTGCGGGACAGGGGGATGTCGGGGAGCTGTTTTTT.

This clone was seen once. V and J are TRBV5-1 and TRBJ2-2; 7 positions match TRBD1. The length of the CDR3 is 15 residues. Germline CDR1 SGHRS, CDR2 YFSETQ. V shed 0 bases, J shed 3 bases, and the junction held 2 bases outside the gene matches. The CDR3 nucleotides read TGCGCCAGCAGCTTGGGCGACAGGGACACCGGGGAGCTGTTTTTT. Translated: CASSLGDRDTGELFF.

The rearrangement links TRBV1 to TRBJ1-1. TRBV1 corresponds to a pseudogene. There are 15 residues in the CDR3. In DNA form, the CDR3 reads TGCACCAGCAGCCAAGATCTATCCCGGTGTAGTGAAGCTTTCTTT. As protein: CTSSQDLSRCSEAFF.

This chain uses TRBV7-2 with TRBJ2-1; 9 bases align to TRBD1. The CDR3 sequence is 16 residues long. CDR1 and CDR2 from the germline V gene are SGHTA and FQGNSA. V shed 5 bases and J 1 base; nucleotides not matched to a gene: 6. CDR3 bases: TGTGCCAGCAGCGCGGGACAGGGAGGGTCCTACAATGAGCAGTTCTTC. Translated: CASSAGQGGSYNEQFF.

V usage is TRBV7-9 and J usage is TRBJ2-5; 15 nucleotides agree with TRBD2. With V trimmed by 5 bases and J by 5 bases, 12 bases remained unmatched. Germline V lookup: CDR1 SEHNR, CDR2 FQNEAQ (reference sequence). This CDR3 is built from 18 residues. This CDR3 reads CASSPGTSGGLTWETQYF. The CDR3 nucleotides are TGTGCCAGCAGCCCTGGGACTAGCGGGGGGCTCACCTGGGAGACCCAGTACTTC.

V usage is TRBV19 and J usage is TRBJ1-3, with D tentatively TRBD1 (6 bases). Deletions cut 9 bases from V and 2 bases from J, with 20 bases between. Germline lookup yields CDR1 LNHDA and CDR2 SQIVND (reference sequence). The length of the CDR3 is 16 residues. The CDR3 DNA reads TGTGCCAGCCGCCACAGGGCAGGTGATACTGGAAACACCATATATTTT. Protein: CASRHRAGDTGNTIYF.

This clone was seen once. V gene TRBV29-1 combines with J gene TRBJ2-7, with TRBD2 matching over 7 bases. The length of the CDR3 is 14 residues. Trimming removed 6 bases from V and 6 bases from J; junction bases left unmatched: 14. CDR1 and CDR2 from the germline V gene are SQVTM and ANQGSEA. In DNA, the CDR3 is TGCAGCGTCTCGACTAGCCCCTCGCTCCCCGAGCAGTACTTC. Translating gives CSVSTSPSLPEQYF.